The present T cell receptor (beta chain) was sequenced within a study of identical twins. Whole-study results and caveats: Memory repertoires showed no such pattern, whereas abundant cord blood beta clonotypes carried fewer insertions.

Germline values: CDR1 MNHEY, CDR2 SVGAGI. Trimming took 0 bases from V and 1 from J; bases not matched to a gene: 5. The CDR3 has 17 residues. Points on this clonotype: As yet, its antigen is unknown.

TCRdb reanalysed the 5' RACE reads using MiXCR and keeps one entry per CDR3 protein. Found here are roughly 750,000 distinct CDR3 sequences, 21% of them singletons; the top ten hold 4% to 5.5%. The sample was also linked to a second study, of T cells expressing NK-cell markers. That paper adds: The eight sequenced donors comprised seven who were HCMV-seropositive and one who was seronegative. Restricting sorting to alpha-beta TCR T cells was achieved in several experiments by an anti-gamma-delta TCR antibody. It is unclear if expanded NKG2C-expressing clones target HCMV antigens.

The chain couples TRBV6-5 to TRBJ1-5; 8 bases line up with TRBD1. Sample: PBMCs. This clonotype was obtained from a young woman in good health. CDR3 sequence: CASSYSQGAVSNQPQHF. CDR3 nucleotide sequence: TGTGCCAGCAGTTACTCGCAGGGGGCTGTGAGCAATCAGCCCCAGCATTTT.